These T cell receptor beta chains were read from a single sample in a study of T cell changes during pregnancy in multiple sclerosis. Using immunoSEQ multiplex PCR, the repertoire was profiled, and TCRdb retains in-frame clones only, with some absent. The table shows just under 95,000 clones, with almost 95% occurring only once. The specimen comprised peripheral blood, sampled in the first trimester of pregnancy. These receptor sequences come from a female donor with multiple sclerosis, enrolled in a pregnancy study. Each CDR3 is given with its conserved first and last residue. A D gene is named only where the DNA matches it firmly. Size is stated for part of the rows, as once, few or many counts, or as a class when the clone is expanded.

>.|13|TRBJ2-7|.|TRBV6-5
TGTGCCAGCAGACGGGAGAGCAAATACGAGCAGTACTTC
CASRRESKYEQYF
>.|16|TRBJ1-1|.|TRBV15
TGTGCCACCAGCAGAGATCTCCGGAGGGGAAGAGGGGAAGCTTTCTTT
CATSRDLRRGRGEAFF
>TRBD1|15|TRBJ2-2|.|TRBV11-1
TGTGCCAGCAGCTCGGACAGGGTTAACACCGGGGAGCTGTTTTTT
CASSSDRVNTGELFF
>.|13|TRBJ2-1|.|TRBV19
TGTGCCAGTAGTATGACTGAATACAATGAGCAGTTCTTC
CASSMTEYNEQFF
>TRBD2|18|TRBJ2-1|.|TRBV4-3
TGCGCCAGCAGCCAAGAGCTCCGGGGAGGACTAGCGGGAGGGCGGCAGTTCTTC
CASSQELRGGLAGGRQFF
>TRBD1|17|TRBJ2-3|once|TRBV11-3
TGTGCCAGCAGCTTAACGACAGGGGAGTATAGCACAGATACGCAGTATTTT
CASSLTTGEYSTDTQYF
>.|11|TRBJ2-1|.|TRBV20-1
TGCAGTGCTAGAGTCGTCCATGAGCAGTTCTTC
CSARVVHEQFF
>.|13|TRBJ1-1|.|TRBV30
TGTGCCTGGAGTGGGGGATGGGAGGGGGAAGCTTTCTTT
CAWSGGWEGEAFF
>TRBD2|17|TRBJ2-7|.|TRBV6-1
TGTGCCAGCAGTGAAACTCCCACTAGCGGGAGGAGTAGCGAGCAGTACTTC
CASSETPTSGRSSEQYF
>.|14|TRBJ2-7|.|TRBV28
TGTGCCAGCAGTCCCGTGACACCAGCCTACGAGCAGTACTTC
CASSPVTPAYEQYF
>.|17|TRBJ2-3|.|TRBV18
TGTGCCAGCTCACCATCGGGACTCTTTACCTACACAGATACGCAGTATTTT
CASSPSGLFTYTDTQYF
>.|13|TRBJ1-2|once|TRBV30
TGTGCCTGGAGGGGGGTAGGAGGGAATGGCTACACCTTC
CAWRGVGGNGYTF
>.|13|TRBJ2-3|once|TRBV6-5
TGTGCCAGCAGTTATGAGGCCACAGATACGCAGTATTTT
CASSYEATDTQYF
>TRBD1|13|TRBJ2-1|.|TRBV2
TGTGCCAGCGGCTGGACAGGGGACAATGAGCAGTTCTTC
CASGWTGDNEQFF
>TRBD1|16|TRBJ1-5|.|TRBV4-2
TGTGCCAGCAGCCAAATTGGGACAGGGGGCAATCAGCCCCAGCATTTT
CASSQIGTGGNQPQHF
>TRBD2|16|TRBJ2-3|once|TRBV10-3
TGTGCCATCAGTATACCGGGCCGGGGGGTTACAGATACGCAGTATTTT
CAISIPGRGVTDTQYF
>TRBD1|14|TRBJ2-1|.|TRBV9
TGTGCCAGCAGCAGGGACAGGGGGTACAATGAGCAGTTCTTC
CASSRDRGYNEQFF
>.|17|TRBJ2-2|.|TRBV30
TGTGCCTGGGAAAACCCCTGGCGGGACAGAGACACCGGGGAGCTGTTTTTT
CAWENPWRDRDTGELFF
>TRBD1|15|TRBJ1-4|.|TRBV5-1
TGCGCCAGCAGCCCCACCGGGACAGTCCCTGAAAAACTGTTTTTT
CASSPTGTVPEKLFF
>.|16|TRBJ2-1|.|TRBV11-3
TGTGCCAGCAGCTTAGATCTCGCGGGGCCGGGAAATGAGCAGTTCTTC
CASSLDLAGPGNEQFF
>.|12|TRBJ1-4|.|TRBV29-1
TGCAGCGTTGGGCGGAGGGGTGAAAAACTGTTTTTT
CSVGRRGEKLFF
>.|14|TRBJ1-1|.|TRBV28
TGTGCCAGCAGTTTAGTCACAGGGAACACTGAAGCTTTCTTT
CASSLVTGNTEAFF
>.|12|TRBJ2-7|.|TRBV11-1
TGTGCCAGCAGCTTAGAGCCCTACGAGCAGTACTTC
CASSLEPYEQYF
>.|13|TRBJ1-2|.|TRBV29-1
TGCAGCGATACCAGGCCGGTGGACTATGGCTACACCTTC
CSDTRPVDYGYTF
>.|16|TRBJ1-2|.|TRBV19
TGTGCCAATTTACCCTTAAGACGCCGCGGGGACTATGGCTACACCTTC
CANLPLRRRGDYGYTF
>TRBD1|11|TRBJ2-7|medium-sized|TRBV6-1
TGTGCCAGCGGACAGGGAGACGAGCAGTACTTC
CASGQGDEQYF
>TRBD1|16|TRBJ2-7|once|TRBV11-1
TGTGCCAGCAGCTTAGAATTCGGTCAGGGGGCTTACGAGCAGTACTTC
CASSLEFGQGAYEQYF
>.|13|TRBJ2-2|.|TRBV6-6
TGTGCCAGCAGTAGAGGCAACACCGGGGAGCTGTTTTTT
CASSRGNTGELFF
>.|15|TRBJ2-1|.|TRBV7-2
TGTGCCAGCAGCCCTGACAGGCGACAATACAATGAGCAGTTCTTC
CASSPDRRQYNEQFF
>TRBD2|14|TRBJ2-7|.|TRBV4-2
TGTGCCAGCAGCCCGCGGGAGGGCCTGGACGAGCAGTACTTC
CASSPREGLDEQYF
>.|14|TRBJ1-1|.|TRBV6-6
TGTGCCAGCAGTTACGGGGCAGGGGACACTGAAGCTTTCTTT
CASSYGAGDTEAFF
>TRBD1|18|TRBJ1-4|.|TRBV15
TGTGCCACCAGCACAGACCGGGACAGGCTCGCATTTAATGAAAAACTGTTTTTT
CATSTDRDRLAFNEKLFF
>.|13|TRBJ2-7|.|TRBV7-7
TGTGCTAGCAGTACAGCAGGAGGGTACGAGCAGTACTTC
CASSTAGGYEQYF
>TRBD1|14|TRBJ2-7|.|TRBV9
TGTGCCAGCAGCCATCGGGACAGCGCCTACGAGCAGTACTTC
CASSHRDSAYEQYF
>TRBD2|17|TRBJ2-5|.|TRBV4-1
TGCGCCAGCAGCCATACTAGCGGGAGGGGCTCCGGAGAGACCCAGTACTTC
CASSHTSGRGSGETQYF
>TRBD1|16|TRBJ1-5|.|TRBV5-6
TGTGCCAGCAGCATCTCCGGGACAGGGGGCAATCAGCCCCAGCATTTT
CASSISGTGGNQPQHF
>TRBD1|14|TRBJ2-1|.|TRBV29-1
TGCAGCACCATGACAGGGGAAGGGATCAATGAGCAGTTCTTC
CSTMTGEGINEQFF
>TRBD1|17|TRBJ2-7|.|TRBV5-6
TGTGCCAGCAGCCCTCCGCCGCCTGGGACAGGGCTCGGCGAGCAGTACTTC
CASSPPPPGTGLGEQYF
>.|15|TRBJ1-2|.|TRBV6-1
TGTGCCAGCAGTGAAGGGCCGGGGGGACCTTATGGCTACACCTTC
CASSEGPGGPYGYTF
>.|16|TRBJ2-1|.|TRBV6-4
TGTGCCAGCAGTCCGAGGGGGAGCTGGACCTACAATGAGCAGTTCTTC
CASSPRGSWTYNEQFF
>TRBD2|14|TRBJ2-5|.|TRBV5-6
TGTGCCAGCAGCTTGGGTGGCGGGGGGGAGACCCAGTACTTC
CASSLGGGGETQYF
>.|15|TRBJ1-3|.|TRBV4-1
TGCGCCAGCAGCCAAGATCAGGGGACTGGAAACACCATATATTTT
CASSQDQGTGNTIYF
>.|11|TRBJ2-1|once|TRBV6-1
TGTGCCAGCAGCCGTCGTAATGAGCAGTTCTTC
CASSRRNEQFF
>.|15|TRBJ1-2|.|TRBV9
TGTGCCAGCAGCGTAGGGGCAGGGGATAACTATGGCTACACCTTC
CASSVGAGDNYGYTF
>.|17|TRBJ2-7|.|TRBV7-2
TGTGCCAGCAGCTTAGACCTGTGGGACATAGAAGACTACGAGCAGTACTTC
CASSLDLWDIEDYEQYF
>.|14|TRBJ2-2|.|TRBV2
TGTGCCAGCAGGCAACAGGCGAACACCGGGGAGCTGTTTTTT
CASRQQANTGELFF
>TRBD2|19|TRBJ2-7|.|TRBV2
TGTGCCAGCAGTGTGGCAGTCTCGGCTCCGGGCGGGAGTAACGCCGAGCAGTACTTC
CASSVAVSAPGGSNAEQYF
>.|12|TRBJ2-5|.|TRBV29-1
TGCAGCGTTGCTTTACAGAGCGAGACCCAGTACTTC
CSVALQSETQYF